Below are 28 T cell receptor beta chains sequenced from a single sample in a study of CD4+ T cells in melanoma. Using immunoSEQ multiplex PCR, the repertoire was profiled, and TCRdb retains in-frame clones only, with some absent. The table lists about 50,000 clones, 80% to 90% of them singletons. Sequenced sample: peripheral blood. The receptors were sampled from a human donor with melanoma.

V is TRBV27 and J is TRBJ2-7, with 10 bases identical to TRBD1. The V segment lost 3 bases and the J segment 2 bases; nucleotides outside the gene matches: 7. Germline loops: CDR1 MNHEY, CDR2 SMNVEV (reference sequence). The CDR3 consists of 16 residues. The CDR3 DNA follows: TGTGCCAGCAGTTTGGCCGGGACAGGGGACACCTACGAGCAGTACTTC. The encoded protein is CASSLAGTGDTYEQYF.

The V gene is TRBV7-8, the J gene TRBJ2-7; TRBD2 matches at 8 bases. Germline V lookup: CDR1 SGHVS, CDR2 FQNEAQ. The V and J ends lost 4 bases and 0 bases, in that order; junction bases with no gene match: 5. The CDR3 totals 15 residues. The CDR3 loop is CASSSRGGSSYEQYF. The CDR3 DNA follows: TGTGCCAGCAGCTCCCGGGGGGGTAGCTCCTACGAGCAGTACTTC. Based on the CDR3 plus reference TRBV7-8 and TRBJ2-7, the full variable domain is GAGVSQSPRYKVAKRGQDVALRCDPISGHVSLFWYQQALGQGPEFLTYFQNEAQLDKSGLPSDRFFAERPEGSVSTLKIQRTQQEDSAVYLCASSSRGGSSYEQYFGPGTRLTVT.

The DNA of the CDR3 is TGCGCCAGCAGCTTGGGGCAGTCGAATGAAAAACTGTTTTTT. This encodes CASSLGQSNEKLFF. The chain carries TRBV5-1 and TRBJ1-4; D remains unclear. This CDR3 has 14 amino acids. V gave up 0 bases and J gave up 5 bases, with 8 bases separating them. The germline gives CDR1 SGHRS, CDR2 YFSETQ.

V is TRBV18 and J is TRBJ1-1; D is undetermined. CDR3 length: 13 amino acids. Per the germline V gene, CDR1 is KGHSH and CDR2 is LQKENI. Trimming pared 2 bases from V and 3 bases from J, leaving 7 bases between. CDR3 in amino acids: CASSPNRDTEAFF. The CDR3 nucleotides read TGTGCCAGCTCACCAAATAGAGACACTGAAGCTTTCTTT.

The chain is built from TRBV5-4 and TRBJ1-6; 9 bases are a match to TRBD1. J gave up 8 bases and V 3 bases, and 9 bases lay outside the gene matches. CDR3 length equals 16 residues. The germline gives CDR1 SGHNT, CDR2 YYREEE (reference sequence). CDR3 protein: CASSSGGTGIYSPLHF. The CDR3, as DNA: TGTGCCAGCAGCTCCGGCGGGACAGGGATATATTCACCCCTCCACTTT.

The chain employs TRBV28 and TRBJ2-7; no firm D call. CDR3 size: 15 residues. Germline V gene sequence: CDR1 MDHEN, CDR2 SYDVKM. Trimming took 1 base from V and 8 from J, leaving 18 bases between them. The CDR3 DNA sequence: TGTGCCAGCAGTTTATCGGACGGGTCACGGGTCAAGCAGTACTTC. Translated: CASSLSDGSRVKQYF.

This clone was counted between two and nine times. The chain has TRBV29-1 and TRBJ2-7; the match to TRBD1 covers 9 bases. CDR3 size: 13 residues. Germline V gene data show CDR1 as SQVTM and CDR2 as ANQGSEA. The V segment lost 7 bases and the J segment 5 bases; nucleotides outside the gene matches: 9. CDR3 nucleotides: TGCAGCGCAACCGGGACAGGGTGGAACGAGCAGTACTTC. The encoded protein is CSATGTGWNEQYF.

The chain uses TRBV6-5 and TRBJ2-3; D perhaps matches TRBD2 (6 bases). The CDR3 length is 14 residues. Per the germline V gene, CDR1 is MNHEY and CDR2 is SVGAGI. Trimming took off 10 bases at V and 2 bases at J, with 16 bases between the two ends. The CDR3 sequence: CATRDFPNTDTQYF. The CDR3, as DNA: TGTGCCACCCGGGACTTCCCGAACACAGATACGCAGTATTTT.

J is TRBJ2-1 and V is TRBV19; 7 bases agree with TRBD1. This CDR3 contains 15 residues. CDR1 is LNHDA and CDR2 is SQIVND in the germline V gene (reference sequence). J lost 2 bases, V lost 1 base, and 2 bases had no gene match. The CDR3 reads CASSIGQGAYNEQFF. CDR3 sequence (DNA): TGTGCCAGTAGTATAGGACAGGGCGCCTACAATGAGCAGTTCTTC.

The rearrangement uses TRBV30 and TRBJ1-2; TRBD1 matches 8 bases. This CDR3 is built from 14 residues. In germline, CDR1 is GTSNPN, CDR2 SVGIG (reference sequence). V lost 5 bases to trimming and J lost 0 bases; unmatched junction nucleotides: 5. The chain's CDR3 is CAWEGQDANYGYTF. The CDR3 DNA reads TGTGCCTGGGAGGGACAGGACGCTAACTATGGCTACACCTTC.

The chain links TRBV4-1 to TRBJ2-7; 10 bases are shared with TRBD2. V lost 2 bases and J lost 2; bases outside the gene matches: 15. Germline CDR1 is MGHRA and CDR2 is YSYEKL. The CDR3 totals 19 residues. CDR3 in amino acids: CASSQRIGSSGGTPYEQYF. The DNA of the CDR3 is TGCGCCAGCAGCCAACGAATTGGGAGTAGCGGGGGGACCCCCTACGAGCAGTACTTC.

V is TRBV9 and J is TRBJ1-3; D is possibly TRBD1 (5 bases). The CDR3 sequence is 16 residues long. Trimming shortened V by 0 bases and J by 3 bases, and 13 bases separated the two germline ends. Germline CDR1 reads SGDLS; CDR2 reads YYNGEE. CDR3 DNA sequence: TGTGCCAGCAGCGTAGATATAGGGGCGCGTGGAAACACCATATATTTT. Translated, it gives CASSVDIGARGNTIYF.

CDR3 loop: CASSFKGAGGLHKETQYF. The CDR3 nucleotides are TGTGCCAGCAGCTTTAAAGGAGCGGGGGGCCTCCACAAAGAGACCCAGTACTTC. This rearrangement joins TRBV5-8 to TRBJ2-5; 9 bases are shared with TRBD2. Trimming cost V 2 bases and J 3 bases; bases outside gene matches: 14. Germline CDR1 and CDR2: SGHTS and YDEGEE. This CDR3 is built from 18 residues.

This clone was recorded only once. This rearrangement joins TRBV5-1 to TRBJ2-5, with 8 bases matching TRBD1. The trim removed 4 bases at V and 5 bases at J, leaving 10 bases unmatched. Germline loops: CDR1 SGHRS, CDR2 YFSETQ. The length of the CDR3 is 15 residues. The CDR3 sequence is CASSNPGQGRETQYF. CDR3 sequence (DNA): TGCGCCAGCAGCAACCCCGGACAGGGCCGCGAGACCCAGTACTTC.

CDR3 protein: CASSSSLAGGSYEQYF. The CDR3 nucleotides read TGTGCCAGCAGTTCCTCCCTAGCGGGGGGCTCCTACGAGCAGTACTTC. The chain combines TRBV27 with TRBJ2-7; 11 nucleotides line up with TRBD2. With V trimmed by 4 bases and J by 0 bases, 5 bases remained unmatched. The CDR3 has 16 residues. Germline values: CDR1 MNHEY, CDR2 SMNVEV (reference sequence).

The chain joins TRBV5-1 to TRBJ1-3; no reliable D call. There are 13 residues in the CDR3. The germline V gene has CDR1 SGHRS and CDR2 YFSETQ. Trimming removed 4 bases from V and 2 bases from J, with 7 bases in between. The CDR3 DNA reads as TGCGCCAGCAGCCAGGACGCTGGAAACACCATATATTTT. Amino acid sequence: CASSQDAGNTIYF.

DNA of the CDR3: TGTGCCAGCAGCCCAACAGGAGCGTCGGGAAACACCATATATTTT. Its translation: CASSPTGASGNTIYF. The genes are TRBV7-6 and TRBJ1-3; possible D gene TRBD1, 5 bases. The CDR3 consists of 15 residues. V lost 5 bases, J lost 4 bases, and 15 bases lay in between. Germline assignment: CDR1 SGHVS and CDR2 FNYEAQ. Full variable domain (rest looked up from reference TRBV7-6 and TRBJ1-3): GAGVSQSPRYKVTKRGQDVALRCDPISGHVSLYWYRQALGQGPEFLTYFNYEAQQDKSGLPNDRFSAERPEGSISTLTIQRTEQRDSAMYRCASSPTGASGNTIYFGEGSWLTVV.

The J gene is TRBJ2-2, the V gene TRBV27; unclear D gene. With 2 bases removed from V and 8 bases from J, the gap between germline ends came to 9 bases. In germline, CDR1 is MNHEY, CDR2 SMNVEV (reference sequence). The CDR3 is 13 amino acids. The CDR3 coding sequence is TGTGCCAGCAGTTTAACCCGGATAGGGGAGCTGTTTTTT. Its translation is CASSLTRIGELFF.

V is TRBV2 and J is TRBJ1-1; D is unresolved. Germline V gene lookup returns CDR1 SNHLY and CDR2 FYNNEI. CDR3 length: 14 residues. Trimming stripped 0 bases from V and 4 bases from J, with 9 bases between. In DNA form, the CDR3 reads TGTGCCAGCAGTGAAGCGCCGGCAGTCACTGAAGCTTTCTTT. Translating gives CASSEAPAVTEAFF.

CDR3 protein: CASSVGRNEQFF. DNA for the CDR3: TGCGCCAGCAGTGTTGGGAGAAATGAGCAGTTCTTC. The J gene is TRBJ2-1, the V gene TRBV10-2, with D perhaps matching TRBD2 (5 bases). Germline V gene data show CDR1 as WSHSY and CDR2 as SAAADI. V shed 4 bases and J shed 7 bases, with 8 bases lying between them. This CDR3 has 12 amino acids.

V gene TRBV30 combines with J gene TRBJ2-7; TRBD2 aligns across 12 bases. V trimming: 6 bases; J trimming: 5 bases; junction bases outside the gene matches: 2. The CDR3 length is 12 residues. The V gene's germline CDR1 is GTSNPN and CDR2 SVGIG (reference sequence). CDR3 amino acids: CACTSGGNEQYF. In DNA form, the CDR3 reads TGTGCCTGTACTAGCGGGGGGAACGAGCAGTACTTC.

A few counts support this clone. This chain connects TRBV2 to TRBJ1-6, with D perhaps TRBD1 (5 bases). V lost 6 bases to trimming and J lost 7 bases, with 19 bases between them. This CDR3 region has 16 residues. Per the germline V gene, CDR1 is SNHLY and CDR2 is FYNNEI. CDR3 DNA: TGTGCCAGCAGGCCCGGGGCCCGGGTGGGGAATTCACCCCTCCACTTT. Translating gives CASRPGARVGNSPLHF.

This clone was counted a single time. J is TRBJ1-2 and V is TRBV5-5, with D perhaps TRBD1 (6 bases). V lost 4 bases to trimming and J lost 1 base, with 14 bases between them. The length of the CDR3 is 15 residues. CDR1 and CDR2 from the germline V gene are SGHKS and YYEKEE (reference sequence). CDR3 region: CASSRIRGINYGYTF. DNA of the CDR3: TGTGCCAGCAGCCGTATAAGGGGGATTAACTATGGCTACACCTTC.

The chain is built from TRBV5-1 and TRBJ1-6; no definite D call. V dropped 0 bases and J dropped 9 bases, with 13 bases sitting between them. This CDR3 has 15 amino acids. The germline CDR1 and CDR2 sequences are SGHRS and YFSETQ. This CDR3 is CASSLGPQQGSPLHF. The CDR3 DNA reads TGCGCCAGCAGCTTGGGCCCTCAGCAAGGTTCACCCCTCCACTTT.

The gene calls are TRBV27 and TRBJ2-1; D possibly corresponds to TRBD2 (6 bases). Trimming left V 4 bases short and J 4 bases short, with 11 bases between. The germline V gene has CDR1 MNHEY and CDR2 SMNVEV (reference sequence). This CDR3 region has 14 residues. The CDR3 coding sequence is TGTGCCAGCAGTTGGGCGGGGCGATACAATGAGCAGTTCTTC. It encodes CASSWAGRYNEQFF.

CDR3 in DNA: TGTGCCAGCAGCTTAGCGTGGAACACTGAAGCTTTCTTT. Protein product: CASSLAWNTEAFF. The rearrangement joins TRBV7-6 to TRBJ1-1; D not resolved. Germline lookup yields CDR1 SGHVS and CDR2 FNYEAQ. The CDR3 has 13 amino acids. V was clipped by 0 bases and J by 1 base, with 3 bases between them.

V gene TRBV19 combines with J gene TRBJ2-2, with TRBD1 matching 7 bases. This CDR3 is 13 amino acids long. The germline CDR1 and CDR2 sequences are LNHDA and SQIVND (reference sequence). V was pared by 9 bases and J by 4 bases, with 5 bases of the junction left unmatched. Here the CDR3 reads CASGDRTTGELFF. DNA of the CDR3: TGTGCCAGCGGGGACAGAACCACCGGGGAGCTGTTTTTT.

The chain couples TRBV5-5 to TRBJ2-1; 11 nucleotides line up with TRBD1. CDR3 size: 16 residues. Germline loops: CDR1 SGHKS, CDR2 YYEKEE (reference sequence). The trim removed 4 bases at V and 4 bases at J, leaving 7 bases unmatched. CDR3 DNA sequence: TGTGCCAGCAGCCGCGGGGACAGGGGGTTATACAATGAGCAGTTCTTC. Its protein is CASSRGDRGLYNEQFF.